This T cell receptor beta chain emerged from a study of T cell repertoires and HLA-DP antigens. The table came from immunoSEQ multiplex PCR; TCRdb's copy has only in-frame clones and leaves some out. Altogether some 89,000 clones are present, approximately 89% being singletons, with the ten largest covering around 1.7%. The V end was cut by 5 bases, the J end by 5 bases, with 22 bases between. The germline V gene encodes CDR1 MDHEN and CDR2 SYDVKM. The CDR3 loop spans 17 amino acids. The sample holds a few counts of this clone. The antigen is not known. The clonotype comes from a man aged 50 to 59 in good health and CMV-seronegative. The rearrangement joins TRBV28 to TRBJ2-1, with D possibly being TRBD2 (7 bases). The specimen was CD4+ T cells from PBMCs. CDR3 loop: CASSPVRGGLPNNEQFF. CDR3 coding DNA: TGTGCCAGCAGTCCCGTACGAGGGGGACTACCTAACAATGAGCAGTTCTTC.